This TCR beta chain emerged from a study of blood T cell repertoires in COVID-19. The CDR3 extends over 17 amino acids. Clones were read by immunoSEQ multiplex PCR, and TCRdb kept only the in-frame ones, dropping some. This sample has about 140,000 clones, with approximately 84% found just once. V usage is TRBV21-1 and J usage is TRBJ1-6; TRBD1, the table's D call, lacks a check against the DNA. TRBV21-1 is annotated as a pseudogene. The origin of this receptor is a man between 40 and 49 years old with acute COVID-19. What was sequenced was PBMCs or T cells enriched from blood (not recorded which). This CDR3 is CASTTRSRDRVYSPLHF. In DNA form, the CDR3 reads TGTGCCAGCACAACTAGGAGCCGGGACAGGGTTTATTCACCCCTCCACTTT.